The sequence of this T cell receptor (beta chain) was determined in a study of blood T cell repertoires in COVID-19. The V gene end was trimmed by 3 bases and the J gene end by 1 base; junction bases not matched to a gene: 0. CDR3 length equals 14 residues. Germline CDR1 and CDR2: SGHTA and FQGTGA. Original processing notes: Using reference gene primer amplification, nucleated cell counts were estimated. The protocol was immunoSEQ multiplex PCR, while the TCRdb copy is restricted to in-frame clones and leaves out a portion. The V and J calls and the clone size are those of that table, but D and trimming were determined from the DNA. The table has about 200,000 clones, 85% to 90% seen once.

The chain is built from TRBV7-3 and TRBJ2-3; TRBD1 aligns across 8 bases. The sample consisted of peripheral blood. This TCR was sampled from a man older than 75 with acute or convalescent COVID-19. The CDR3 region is CASSLDRGTDTQYF. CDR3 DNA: TGTGCCAGCAGCTTGGACAGGGGCACAGATACGCAGTATTTT.